This TCR beta chain is from a study of OX40 agonist ivuxolimab in advanced cancers. Study overall: People in dose escalation had one of these cancers: hepatocellular carcinoma, melanoma, renal cell or head and neck cancer. Notes on the study in general: Averaged across samples, CD8+ T cells carried more expanded clones than CD4+ did.

Generated by immunoSEQ multiplex PCR, the TCRdb table keeps only in-frame clones and is missing some. This table holds 60,000 to 75,000 clones, 83% found once. With 7 bases removed from V and 4 bases from J, the gap between germline ends came to 20 bases. CDR3 size: 15 residues. Looked up from germline, CDR1 is MNHNY and CDR2 is SVGAGI (reference sequence). The cohort excluded patients with autoimmune disease history or systemic immunosuppression. Turning to this clone: Its matching antigen is unknown.

The chain employs TRBV6-6 and TRBJ2-7, with D tentatively TRBD2 (6 bases). The sequence was collected from an adult with an advanced solid tumor such as melanoma, head and neck, liver or kidney cancer. The source material was CD4+ or CD8+ T cells sorted from blood, sampled in a trial of the OX40 agonist ivuxolimab. As DNA, the CDR3 is TGTGCCAGCACCTTGGGAGACGGAGGGGCTTACGAGCAGTACTTC. This gives the protein CASTLGDGGAYEQYF.